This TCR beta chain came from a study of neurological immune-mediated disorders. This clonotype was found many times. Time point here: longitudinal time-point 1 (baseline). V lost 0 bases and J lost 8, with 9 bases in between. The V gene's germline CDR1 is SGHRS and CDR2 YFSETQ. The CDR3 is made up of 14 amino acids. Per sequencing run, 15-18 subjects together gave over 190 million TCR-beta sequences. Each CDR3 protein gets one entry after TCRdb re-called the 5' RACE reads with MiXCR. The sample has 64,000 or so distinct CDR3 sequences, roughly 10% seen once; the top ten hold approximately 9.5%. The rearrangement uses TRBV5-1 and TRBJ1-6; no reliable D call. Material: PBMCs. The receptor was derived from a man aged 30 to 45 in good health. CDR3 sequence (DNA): TGCGCCAGCAGCTTGGCAGGCGGGGATTCACCCCTCCACTTT. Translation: CASSLAGGDSPLHF.